This T cell receptor (beta chain) is drawn from a study of graft-versus-host responses after intestinal transplantation. Study information: The transplants performed in recipients were multivisceral, liver-intestinal, or isolated intestinal. Each patient got anti-thymocyte globulin induction, then tacrolimus and steroids for about 3 years. Findings and limits, study-wide: Peak levels of circulating GvH clones tracked with early post-transplant HvG declines.

The data were produced by immunoSEQ multiplex PCR, yet TCRdb's version contains in-frame clones alone and is incomplete. This sample carries 90,000 to 120,000 clones, 87% of them seen once, and the ten largest clones take less than 0.8%. Details on this clone: Its cognate antigen is unknown.

The CDR3 sequence is 15 residues long. Germline assignment: CDR1 SGHNT and CDR2 YYREEE (reference sequence). V gave up 3 bases and J gave up 6 bases, with 15 bases separating them. The TCR sequence derives from a human donor who was the organ donor for an intestinal transplant. This material consisted of unstimulated CD4+ T cells sorted from spleen or lymph node cells, taken before transplant. This chain connects TRBV5-4 to TRBJ2-2; D may be TRBD1 (7 bases). CDR3 region: CASSYRGGGAGELFF. DNA for the CDR3: TGTGCCAGCAGCTACAGGGGCGGAGGGGCCGGGGAGCTGTTTTTT. The whole variable domain, remainder taken from reference TRBV5-4 and TRBJ2-2, is ETGVTQSPTHLIKTRGQQVTLRCSSQSGHNTVSWYQQALGQGPQFIFQYYREEENGRGNFPPRFSGLQFPNYSSELNVNALELDDSALYLCASSYRGGGAGELFFGEGSRLTVL.